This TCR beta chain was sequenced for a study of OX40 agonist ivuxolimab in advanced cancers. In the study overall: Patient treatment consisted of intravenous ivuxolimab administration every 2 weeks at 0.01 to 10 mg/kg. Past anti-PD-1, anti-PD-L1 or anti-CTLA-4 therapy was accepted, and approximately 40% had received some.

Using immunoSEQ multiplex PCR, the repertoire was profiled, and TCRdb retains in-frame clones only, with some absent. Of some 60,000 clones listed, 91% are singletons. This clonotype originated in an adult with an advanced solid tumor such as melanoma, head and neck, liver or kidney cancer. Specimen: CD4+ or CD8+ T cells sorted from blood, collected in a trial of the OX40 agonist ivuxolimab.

The CDR3 sequence is CASSIGLAVKNEQFF. In DNA form, the CDR3 reads TGTGCCAGCAGCATCGGACTAGCAGTGAAGAATGAGCAGTTCTTC. The rearrangement joins TRBV7-9 to TRBJ2-1, with 8 bases matching TRBD2. V gave up 5 bases and J gave up 7 bases; unmatched junction bases: 10. Germline V gene lookup returns CDR1 SEHNR and CDR2 FQNEAQ (reference sequence). The CDR3 spans 15 residues.